The present entry profiles one T cell receptor beta chain with its context. Germline V CDR1 and CDR2: LGHNT, FRNRAP. The CDR3 covers 14 residues. V shed 2 bases and J shed 1 base, with 5 bases lying between them. The repertoire was sequenced with immunoSEQ multiplex PCR; TCRdb's copy has only in-frame clones and lacks some. The table lists some 40,000 clones, around four fifths of them singletons. This entry is derived from a study of control samples from healthy donors and cancer patients. The chain employs TRBV12-5 and TRBJ2-2; D ambiguous. The sample comprised PBMCs. This sequence originates from a woman in her fifties or sixties with lung cancer. The CDR3 DNA reads as TGTGCTAGTGGTTTGCTGGGGAACACCGGGGAGCTGTTTTTT. Amino acids: CASGLLGNTGELFF.